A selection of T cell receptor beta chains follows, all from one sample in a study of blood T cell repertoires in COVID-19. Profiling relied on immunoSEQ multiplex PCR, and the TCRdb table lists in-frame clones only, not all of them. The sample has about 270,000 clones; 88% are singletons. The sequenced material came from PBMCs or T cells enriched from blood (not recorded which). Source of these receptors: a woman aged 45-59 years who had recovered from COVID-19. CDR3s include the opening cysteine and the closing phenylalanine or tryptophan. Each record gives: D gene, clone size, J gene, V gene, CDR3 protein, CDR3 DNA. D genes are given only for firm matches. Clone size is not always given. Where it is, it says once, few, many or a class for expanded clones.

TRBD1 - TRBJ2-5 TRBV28 CASSAGTAYQETQYF TGTGCCAGCAGTGCCGGGACAGCGTACCAAGAGACCCAGTACTTC
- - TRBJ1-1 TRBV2 CASSLRGRTVNTEAFF TGTGCCAGCAGCCTTCGAGGGCGGACGGTGAACACTGAAGCTTTCTTT
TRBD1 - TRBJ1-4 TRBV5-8 CASSLQDRRNTEKLFF TGTGCCAGCAGCCTCCAGGACAGGAGGAATACTGAAAAACTGTTTTTT
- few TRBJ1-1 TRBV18 CASSPGQNTEAFF TGTGCCAGCTCACCAGGGCAGAACACTGAAGCTTTCTTT
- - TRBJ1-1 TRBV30 CAWKQGKTEAFF TGTGCCTGGAAACAGGGCAAGACTGAAGCTTTCTTT
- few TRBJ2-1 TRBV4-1 CASSQSALRDRGQEQFF TGCGCCAGCAGCCAATCGGCGTTGCGGGATAGGGGCCAGGAGCAGTTCTTC
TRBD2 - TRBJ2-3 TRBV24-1 CATSDTLSGKYTDTQYF TGTGCCACCAGTGATACCCTTAGCGGGAAATACACAGATACGCAGTATTTT
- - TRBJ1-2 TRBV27 CASSLRRGDGYTF TGTGCCAGCAGTTTACGCCGGGGAGATGGCTACACCTTC
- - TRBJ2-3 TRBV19 CASCEFPTSTDTQYF TGTGCCAGTTGTGAGTTCCCCACTAGCACAGATACGCAGTATTTT
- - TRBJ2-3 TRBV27 CASSLSPDNTQYF TGTGCCAGCAGTTTATCCCCAGATAATACGCAGTATTTT
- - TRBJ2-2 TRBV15 CATRRAGVNTGELFF TGTGCCACCAGGAGGGCAGGGGTGAACACCGGGGAGCTGTTTTTT
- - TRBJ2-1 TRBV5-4 CASSPRTGKLRNEQFF TGTGCCAGCAGCCCAAGAACAGGGAAGCTGAGGAATGAGCAGTTCTTC
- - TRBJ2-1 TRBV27 CASSFGGVQFF TGTGCCAGCAGTTTTGGAGGGGTGCAGTTCTTC
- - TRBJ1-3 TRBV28 CASGRTAGNTIYF TGTGCCAGCGGAAGGACAGCTGGAAACACCATATATTTT
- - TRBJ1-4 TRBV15 CATRTGTTNEKLFF TGTGCCACCCGAACCGGGACAACTAATGAAAAACTGTTTTTT
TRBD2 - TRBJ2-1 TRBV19 CASNPGLGTYNEQFF TGTGCCAGTAATCCAGGACTAGGAACCTACAATGAGCAGTTCTTC
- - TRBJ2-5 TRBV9 CASSFFYF TGTGCCAGCAGCTTCTTTTACTTC
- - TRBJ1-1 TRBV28 CASSFGGYTEAFF TGTGCCAGCAGCTTCGGGGGTTACACTGAAGCTTTCTTT
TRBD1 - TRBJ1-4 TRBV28 CASSHAGQANEKLFF TGTGCCAGCAGCCACGCGGGACAGGCAAATGAAAAACTGTTTTTT
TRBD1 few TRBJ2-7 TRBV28 CASSLTRLRAPQGATAYEQYF TGTGCCAGCAGCTTAACTCGACTTCGAGCTCCGCAGGGGGCGACAGCCTACGAGCAGTACTTC
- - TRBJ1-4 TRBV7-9 CASSLGLSNEKLFF TGTGCCAGCAGCTTAGGACTTTCTAATGAAAAACTGTTTTTT
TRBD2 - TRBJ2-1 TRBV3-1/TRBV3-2 CASTQTAGGSYNEQFF TGTGCCAGCACCCAAACAGCGGGAGGTTCCTACAATGAGCAGTTCTTC
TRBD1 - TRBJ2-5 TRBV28 CASSLFGTGGLETQYF TGTGCCAGCAGTTTATTCGGGACAGGGGGCCTGGAGACCCAGTACTTC